This T cell receptor (beta chain) is drawn from a study of cytomegalovirus exposure and HLA in healthy donors. This clone occurred once. Its specificity is unknown. Both 60 Vbeta primers and 13 Jbeta primers went into the PCR. Only in-frame clones appear in the TCRdb table, and some are missing; sequencing was by immunoSEQ multiplex PCR. The table lists 110,000 to 150,000 clones, about 80% of them singletons. Losses at the gene ends were 5 bases for V and 5 bases for J; bases not matched to a gene: 7. There are 14 residues in the CDR3. Germline loops: CDR1 SGHTA, CDR2 FQGNSA. Points from the study as a whole: As confirmed in vitro, three CMV-associated chains were specific for CMV antigens.

Sample: PBMCs. V gene TRBV7-2 combines with J gene TRBJ2-5; 8 nucleotides line up with TRBD1. This sequence originates from a woman under 30 in good health and CMV-seropositive. The chain's CDR3 is CASSRQGPGETQYF. The CDR3 DNA reads as TGTGCCAGCAGCCGACAGGGGCCGGGCGAGACCCAGTACTTC.